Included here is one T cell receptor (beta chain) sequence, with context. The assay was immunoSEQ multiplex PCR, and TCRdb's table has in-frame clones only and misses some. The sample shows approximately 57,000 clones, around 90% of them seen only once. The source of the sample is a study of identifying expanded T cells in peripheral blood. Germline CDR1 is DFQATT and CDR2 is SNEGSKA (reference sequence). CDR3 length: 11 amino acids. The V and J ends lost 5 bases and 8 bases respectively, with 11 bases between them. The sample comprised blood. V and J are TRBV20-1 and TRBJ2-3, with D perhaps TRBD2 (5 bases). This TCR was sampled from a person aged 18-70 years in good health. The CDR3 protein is CSAHTSSTQYF. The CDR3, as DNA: TGCAGTGCTCACACTAGTAGTACGCAGTATTTT.